The 26 T cell receptor beta chains below were found in one sample sequenced in a study of vaccination effects on CD4 cells after COVID-19. Using immunoSEQ multiplex PCR, the repertoire was profiled, and TCRdb retains in-frame clones only, with some absent. The repertoire consists of approximately 45,000 clones, with about 75% occurring once and the leading ten covering about 11%. Cells that had been cultured for about 10 days were the source of isolated CD4+ T cells. No cognate antigen is known for these TCRs. This specimen was CD4+ T cells from PBMCs cultured without peptide, taken before COVID-19 vaccination. The receptor set was obtained from a human donor who had a prior SARS-CoV-2 infection.

In this sample, this clone turned up once. The gene calls are TRBV5-1 and TRBJ2-3; 8 bases agree with TRBD1. This CDR3 spans 14 amino acids. Trimming at V came to 2 bases and at J to 4 bases, leaving 3 bases not matched to a gene. Germline lookup yields CDR1 SGHRS and CDR2 YFSETQ. CDR3 region: CASSLGQGPDTQYF. The CDR3 region has the DNA TGCGCCAGCAGCTTAGGACAGGGCCCAGATACGCAGTATTTT.

This sequence joins TRBV10-3 and TRBJ2-7; TRBD1 agrees at 10 bases. This CDR3 contains 13 residues. V gave up 11 bases and J gave up 3 bases; unmatched junction bases: 7. CDR1 is ENHRY and CDR2 is SYGVKD in the germline V gene. CDR3 nucleotide sequence: TGTGCCGCGCAACGGACAGGGGGCTACGAGCAGTACTTC. As protein: CAAQRTGGYEQYF.

The gene calls are TRBV15 and TRBJ1-2; no clear D gene. This CDR3 is 12 amino acids long. V was trimmed by 0 bases and J by 4 bases, leaving 3 bases between them. Germline CDR1 is LNHNV and CDR2 is YYDKDF (reference sequence). The CDR3 nucleotides are TGTGCCACCAGCAGAGATACCTATGGCTACACCTTC. It translates to CATSRDTYGYTF.

The chain combines TRBV5-1 with TRBJ2-7; tentatively, D is TRBD2 (6 bases). Germline CDR1 is SGHRS and CDR2 is YFSETQ. This CDR3 contains 15 residues. V lost 4 bases and J lost 4, with 18 bases in between. The chain's CDR3 is CASSPNAGSTYEQYF. The CDR3 DNA reads TGCGCCAGCAGCCCTAACGCGGGATCGACTTACGAGCAGTACTTC.

This chain connects TRBV6-5 to TRBJ2-5; TRBD2 matches 10 bases. J was trimmed by 5 bases and V by 4 bases; bases with no gene match: 7. CDR3 length equals 15 residues. Germline-derived CDR1 and CDR2 are MNHEY and SVGAGI. The CDR3 reads CASSWSGRGGETQYF. In nucleotides, the CDR3 is TGTGCCAGCAGTTGGAGCGGGAGGGGCGGGGAGACCCAGTACTTC.

The chain uses TRBV6-5 and TRBJ2-2; TRBD1 matches at 8 bases. The CDR3 consists of 16 residues. CDR1 and CDR2 (germline): MNHEY, SVGAGI. J gave up 3 bases and V 4 bases, and 7 bases lay outside the gene matches. The DNA for the CDR3 is TGTGCCAGCAGTTTACTCAGGGGGCAGGACACCGGGGAGCTGTTTTTT. Its translation: CASSLLRGQDTGELFF.

The V and J genes are TRBV6-6 and TRBJ1-6; D is uncertain. The germline gives CDR1 MNHNY, CDR2 SVGAGI (reference sequence). The CDR3 loop spans 16 amino acids. Between the trimmed V and J ends, which lost 3 bases and 0 bases, there was a span of 9 bases. The CDR3 here is CASSYQKSSYNSPLHF. In DNA, the CDR3 is TGTGCCAGCAGTTATCAGAAAAGCTCCTATAATTCACCCCTCCACTTT.

V is TRBV7-9 and J is TRBJ2-3; the match to TRBD2 covers 9 bases. V was pared by 0 bases and J by 3 bases, with 4 bases of the junction left unmatched. Germline-derived CDR1 and CDR2 are SEHNR and FQNEAQ (reference sequence). The CDR3 is 16 residues long. The CDR3 DNA is TGTGCCAGCAGCTTAGCGGCCGGACTAGCGACAGATACGCAGTATTTT. Translated, it gives CASSLAAGLATDTQYF.

This clone occurred a few times. The chain employs TRBV5-8 and TRBJ2-3, with D perhaps matching TRBD1 or TRBD2 (5 bases each). Looked up from germline, CDR1 is SGHTS and CDR2 is YDEGEE. Deletions cut 0 bases from V and 8 bases from J, with 10 bases between. The CDR3 runs 13 residues. The DNA of the CDR3 is TGTGCCAGCAGCTTGGCCAAGAGGGGTACGCAGTATTTT. This encodes CASSLAKRGTQYF. Combining the CDR3 with reference TRBV5-8 and TRBJ2-3 gives the whole variable domain EAGVTQSPTHLIKTRGQQATLRCSPISGHTSVYWYQQALGLGLQFLLWYDEGEERNRGNFPPRFSGRQFPNYSSELNVNALELEDSALYLCASSLAKRGTQYFGPGTRLTVL.

This chain joins TRBV7-6 and TRBJ2-3; 8 bases are shared with TRBD2. The germline gives CDR1 SGHVS, CDR2 FNYEAQ. V gave up 5 bases and J gave up 1 base; unmatched junction bases: 11. The CDR3 contains 17 residues. As DNA, the CDR3 is TGTGCCAGCAGCCCAATCGGGGGGGCGTTTGGCACAGATACGCAGTATTTT. Translation gives CASSPIGGAFGTDTQYF.

By proportion, this clone is large. The gene calls are TRBV18 and TRBJ1-6; D perhaps matches TRBD1 (5 bases). There are 17 residues in the CDR3. Trimming took off 2 bases at V and 10 bases at J, with 21 bases between the two ends. CDR1 and CDR2 from the germline V gene are KGHSH and LQKENI. The CDR3 region is CASSPRSLGTSGSPLHF. Written as DNA, the CDR3 is TGTGCCAGCTCACCAAGGAGTTTGGGGACGTCGGGCTCACCCCTCCACTTT.

V and J are TRBV10-2 and TRBJ2-7, with 7 bases aligning to TRBD1. The CDR3 extends over 13 amino acids. The V segment lost 6 bases and the J segment 2 bases; nucleotides outside the gene matches: 4. Germline CDR1 WSHSY, CDR2 SAAADI. The CDR3 reads CASSHGTAYEQYF. For the CDR3, the DNA is TGCGCCAGCAGCCACGGGACAGCCTACGAGCAGTACTTC.

This chain uses TRBV5-4 with TRBJ2-1; D assignment may be TRBD1 or TRBD2 (5 bases each). This CDR3 spans 15 amino acids. Germline lookup yields CDR1 SGHNT and CDR2 YYREEE (reference sequence). Trimming cost V 4 bases and J 1 base, with 12 bases left between them. CDR3 DNA sequence: TGTGCCAGCAGCCTCCGGGACCGTTCCTACAATGAGCAGTTCTTC. This codes for CASSLRDRSYNEQFF.

The chain recombines TRBV5-1 with TRBJ2-3; 9 bases fit TRBD2. The CDR3 loop spans 17 amino acids. V dropped 0 bases and J dropped 3; count of bases not matched to a gene: 8. The germline V gene has CDR1 SGHRS and CDR2 YFSETQ. CDR3 in DNA: TGCGCCAGCAGCTTGGTTAGCGGGAGTCTCGGTACAGATACGCAGTATTTT. Protein: CASSLVSGSLGTDTQYF.

DNA for the CDR3: TGTGCCAGCAGCCTGCCGGGACAAATCTCCTACGAGCAGTACTTC. It translates to CASSLPGQISYEQYF. This chain links TRBV7-2 with TRBJ2-7, with D tentatively TRBD1 (6 bases). Trimming took off 5 bases at V and 0 bases at J, with 14 bases between the two ends. The CDR3 runs 15 residues. Per the germline V gene, CDR1 is SGHTA and CDR2 is FQGNSA. Drawing the rest from reference TRBV7-2 and TRBJ2-7, the complete variable domain is GAGVSQSPSNKVTEKGKDVELRCDPISGHTALYWYRQSLGQGLEFLIYFQGNSAPDKSGLPSDRFSAERTGGSVSTLTIQRTQQEDSAVYLCASSLPGQISYEQYFGPGTRLTVT.

The rearrangement joins TRBV7-9 to TRBJ2-3; 11 nucleotides line up with TRBD2. The CDR3 sequence is 17 residues long. Germline V gene data show CDR1 as SEHNR and CDR2 as FQNEAQ (reference sequence). V lost 2 bases and J lost 4; bases outside the gene matches: 8. The CDR3 DNA follows: TGTGCCAGCAGCTTAATCTCCCGGACTAGCGGGCCAGATACGCAGTATTTT. Translated, it gives CASSLISRTSGPDTQYF.

The V and J genes are TRBV13 and TRBJ2-3; no clear D gene. The CDR3 is made up of 13 amino acids. With 0 bases removed from V and 2 bases from J, the gap between germline ends came to 3 bases. Per the germline V gene, CDR1 is PRHDT and CDR2 is FYEKMQ (reference sequence). The CDR3 nucleotides are TGTGCCAGCAGCTTAGGGGCCACAGATACGCAGTATTTT. Translation gives CASSLGATDTQYF.

The chain couples TRBV18 to TRBJ2-7; TRBD1 is a possible D gene (5 bases). CDR3 length: 15 amino acids. Trimming removed 0 bases at V and 5 bases at J, with 14 bases between. Germline V gives CDR1 KGHSH, CDR2 LQKENI. CDR3 nucleotide sequence: TGTGCCAGCTCACCACCGTCACAGGCTTCCGACGAGCAGTACTTC. As protein: CASSPPSQASDEQYF.

The chain's CDR3 is CASSLAVRSTGELFF. The CDR3 region has the DNA TGTGCCAGCAGCTTAGCGGTTCGAAGCACCGGGGAGCTGTTTTTT. The chain combines TRBV7-6 with TRBJ2-2, with unresolved D. Germline V CDR1 and CDR2: SGHVS, FNYEAQ. The ends were cut back, 0 bases at V and 4 bases at J, with 9 bases in the middle. The CDR3 length is 15 residues.

The gene calls are TRBV11-3 and TRBJ2-2; TRBD1 is a possible D gene (5 bases). The germline V gene has CDR1 SGHNT and CDR2 YENEEA. The CDR3 contains 13 residues. The V end lost 5 bases, the J end lost 7 bases, and 11 bases lay between the germline ends. CDR3 in amino acids: CASSTGHGGELFF. The CDR3 region has the DNA TGTGCCAGCAGCACCGGACATGGCGGGGAGCTGTTTTTT.

The V call is TRBV19, the J call TRBJ2-7; no clear D gene. This CDR3 spans 13 amino acids. V was clipped by 4 bases and J by 7 bases, with 14 bases between them. The germline V gene has CDR1 LNHDA and CDR2 SQIVND (reference sequence). CDR3 nucleotide sequence: TGTGCCAGTAGTAAAGGAACTCAGAGGGAGCAGTACTTC. It encodes CASSKGTQREQYF.

The chain couples TRBV5-4 to TRBJ1-2; TRBD1 matches at 11 bases. The CDR3 length is 15 residues. Germline values: CDR1 SGHNT, CDR2 YYREEE (reference sequence). The V and J ends lost 4 bases and 7 bases, in that order; junction bases with no gene match: 9. The CDR3 bases are TGTGCCAGCAGCGGCCGGGACAGGGGGTCGAGTGGCTACACCTTC. As protein: CASSGRDRGSSGYTF.

This clone appeared a few times. The chain couples TRBV5-1 to TRBJ2-2; possible D gene TRBD1, 6 bases. The CDR3 extends over 16 amino acids. Per the germline V gene, CDR1 is SGHRS and CDR2 is YFSETQ. Trimming pared 4 bases from V and 4 bases from J, leaving 17 bases between. CDR3 region: CASSPALLGGTGELFF. As DNA, the CDR3 is TGCGCCAGCAGCCCGGCGTTACTAGGGGGCACCGGGGAGCTGTTTTTT.

The J gene is TRBJ2-7, the V gene TRBV3-1 (or the pseudogene TRBV3-2); no clear D. The ends were cut back, 2 bases at V and 4 bases at J, with 9 bases in the middle. The CDR3 is 13 residues long. Germline assignment: CDR1 LGHDT and CDR2 YNNKEL (reference sequence). The CDR3 region is CASSQTGTYEQYF. The CDR3 DNA reads as TGTGCCAGCAGCCAAACCGGTACTTACGAGCAGTACTTC.

This chain joins TRBV12-3 or TRBV12-4 and TRBJ1-2; D possibly corresponds to TRBD1 (5 bases). The CDR3 length is 11 residues. Deletions cut 5 bases from V and 4 bases from J, with 5 bases between. The CDR3 spells CASSTGYGYTF. The CDR3 region has the DNA TGTGCCAGCAGTACAGGCTATGGCTACACCTTC.

The CDR3 DNA reads as TGTGCCAGCAGCGTAGCCTCGGCGGGCACCGGGGAGCTGTTTTTT. The encoded protein is CASSVASAGTGELFF. This chain uses TRBV9 with TRBJ2-2; D is possibly TRBD2 (5 bases). The CDR3 length is 15 residues. V lost 0 bases, J lost 4 bases, and 10 bases lay in between. The germline V gene encodes CDR1 SGDLS and CDR2 YYNGEE.